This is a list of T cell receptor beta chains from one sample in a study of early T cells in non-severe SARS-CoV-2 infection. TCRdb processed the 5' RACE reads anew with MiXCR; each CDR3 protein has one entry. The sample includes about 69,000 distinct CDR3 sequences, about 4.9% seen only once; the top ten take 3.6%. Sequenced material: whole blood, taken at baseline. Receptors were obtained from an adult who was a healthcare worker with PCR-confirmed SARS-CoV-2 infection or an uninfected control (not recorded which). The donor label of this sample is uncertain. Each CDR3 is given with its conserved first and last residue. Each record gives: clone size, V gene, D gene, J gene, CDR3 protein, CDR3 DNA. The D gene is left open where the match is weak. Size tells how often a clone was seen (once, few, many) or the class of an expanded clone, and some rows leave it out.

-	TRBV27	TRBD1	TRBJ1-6	CASSLPDRGYNSPLYF	TGTGCCAGCAGTTTACCCGACAGGGGCTACAATTCACCCCTCTACTTT
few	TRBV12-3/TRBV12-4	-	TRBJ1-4	CASSLGRWNEKLFF	TGTGCCAGCAGTTTGGGTCGGTGGAATGAAAAACTGTTTTTT
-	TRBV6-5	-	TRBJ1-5	CASSSKDQPQHF	TGTGCCAGCAGTTCAAAGGATCAGCCCCAGCATTTT
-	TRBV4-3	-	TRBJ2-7	CASSRVTRGQLSYEQYF	TGCGCCAGCAGCCGAGTTACGCGGGGACAGCTCTCCTACGAGCAGTACTTC
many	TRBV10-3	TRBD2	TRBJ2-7	CAISESGGQGRRPGEQYF	TGTGCCATCAGTGAGTCGGGAGGGCAAGGCAGGCGACCGGGGGAGCAGTACTTC
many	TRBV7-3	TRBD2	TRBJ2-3	CASSVLAGGPTDTQYF	TGTGCCAGCAGCGTGCTAGCGGGGGGGCCGACAGATACGCAGTATTTT
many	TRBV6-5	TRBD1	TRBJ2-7	CASNRQGRSSYEQYF	TGTGCCAGCAACCGACAGGGAAGGAGCTCCTACGAGCAGTACTTC
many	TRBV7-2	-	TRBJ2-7	CASSSDRSSYEQYF	TGTGCCAGCAGCTCCGACAGGAGCTCCTACGAGCAGTACTTC
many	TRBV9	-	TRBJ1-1	CASSTSPRDFAEAFF	TGTGCCAGCAGCACTTCCCCAAGGGATTTTGCTGAAGCTTTCTTT
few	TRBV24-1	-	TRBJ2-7	CATMASASYEQYF	TGTGCCACCATGGCTAGCGCATCCTACGAGCAGTACTTC
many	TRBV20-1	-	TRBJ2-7	CSARVPGSSYEQYF	TGCAGTGCTAGAGTTCCAGGGAGCTCCTACGAGCAGTACTTC
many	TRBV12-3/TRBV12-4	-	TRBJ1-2	CASSLVSGSGTNNYGYTF	TGTGCCAGCAGTTTAGTGTCGGGCTCTGGGACGAATAACTATGGCTACACCTTC
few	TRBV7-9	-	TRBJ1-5	CASSPGVYRSGINQPQHF	TGTGCCAGCAGCCCGGGGGTGTATCGCTCGGGGATAAATCAGCCCCAGCATTTT
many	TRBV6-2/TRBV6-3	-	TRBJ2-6	CASSWDVNSGANVLTF	TGTGCCAGCAGTTGGGACGTAAACTCTGGGGCCAACGTCCTGACTTTC
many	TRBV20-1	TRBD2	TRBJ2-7	CSAIGLAQYEQYF	TGCAGTGCTATCGGACTAGCACAGTACGAGCAGTACTTC
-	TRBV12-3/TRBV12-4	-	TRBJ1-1	CASTAGVVTEAFF	TGTGCCAGCACGGCAGGGGTCGTCACTGAAGCTTTCTTT
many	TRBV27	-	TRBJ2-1	CASSLGRSSYNEQFF	TGTGCCAGCAGTTTGGGACGCAGCTCCTACAATGAGCAGTTCTTC
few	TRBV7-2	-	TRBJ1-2	CASSFQGRNYGYTF	TGTGCCAGCAGCTTCCAGGGGAGAAACTATGGCTACACCTTC
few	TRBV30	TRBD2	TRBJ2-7	CAWSVFTSGAPYEQYF	TGTGCCTGGAGTGTATTTACTAGCGGGGCCCCCTACGAGCAGTACTTC
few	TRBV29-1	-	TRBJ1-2	CSVEDPRGNYGYTF	TGCAGCGTTGAAGATCCCCGGGGAAACTATGGCTACACCTTC
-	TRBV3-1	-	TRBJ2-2	CASSPSPRELFF	TGTGCCAGCAGCCCCAGCCCCCGGGAGCTGTTTTTT
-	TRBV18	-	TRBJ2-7	CASSEALIGQYEQYF	TGTGCCAGCTCAGAGGCCCTTATCGGCCAATACGAGCAGTACTTC
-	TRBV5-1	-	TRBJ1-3	CASSLPGEGNTIYF	TGCGCCAGCAGCTTGCCAGGAGAAGGAAACACCATATATTTT
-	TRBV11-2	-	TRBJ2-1	CASSPQGRGQFF	TGTGCCAGCAGCCCACAGGGCCGAGGGCAGTTCTTC
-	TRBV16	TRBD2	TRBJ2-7	CASSPLGLLDYEQYF	TGTGCCAGCAGCCCTTTGGGACTACTAGACTACGAGCAGTACTTC
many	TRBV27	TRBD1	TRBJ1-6	CASSLGQGASSPLHF	TGTGCCAGCAGTTTAGGACAGGGGGCGAGTTCACCCCTCCACTTT
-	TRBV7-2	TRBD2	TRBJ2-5	CASRSGGGETQYF	TGTGCCAGCAGGAGCGGGGGGGGAGAGACCCAGTACTTC
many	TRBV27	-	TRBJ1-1	CASSLAPQGWGGTEAFF	TGTGCCAGCAGTTTAGCCCCACAGGGCTGGGGTGGCACTGAAGCTTTCTTT
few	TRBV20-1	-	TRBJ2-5	CSARKTGGGLETQYF	TGCAGTGCTAGAAAGACTGGGGGGGGCCTAGAGACCCAGTACTTC
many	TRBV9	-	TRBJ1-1	CASSVVQNTEAFF	TGTGCCAGCAGCGTAGTACAGAACACTGAAGCTTTCTTT
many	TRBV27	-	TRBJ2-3	CASSLFGGNTDTQYF	TGTGCCAGCAGTTTGTTTGGGGGAAACACAGATACGCAGTATTTT
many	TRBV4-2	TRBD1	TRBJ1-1	CASSQAGDRDSGEAFF	TGTGCCAGCAGCCAAGCGGGGGACAGGGATTCGGGAGAAGCTTTCTTT
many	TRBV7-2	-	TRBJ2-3	CASSPFGGTYTDTQYF	TGTGCCAGCAGCCCCTTCGGTGGCACTTACACAGATACGCAGTATTTT
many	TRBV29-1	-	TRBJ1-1	CSVPKNTEAFF	TGCAGCGTTCCCAAGAACACTGAAGCTTTCTTT
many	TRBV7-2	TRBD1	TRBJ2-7	CASSLNRGDYEQYF	TGTGCCAGCAGCTTAAACAGGGGCGATTACGAGCAGTACTTC
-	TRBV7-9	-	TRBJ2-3	CASSLVYGDFFRADTQYF	TGTGCCAGCAGCTTAGTTTATGGGGACTTTTTCCGCGCGGATACGCAGTATTTT
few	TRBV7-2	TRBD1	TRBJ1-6	CASSLASSQGVPLHF	TGTGCCAGCAGCTTAGCATCCTCGCAGGGGGTGCCCCTCCACTTT
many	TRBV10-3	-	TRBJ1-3	CAISEGGGNTIYF	TGTGCCATCAGTGAGGGAGGTGGAAACACCATATATTTT
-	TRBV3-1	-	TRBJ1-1	CASSQWEEAFF	TGTGCCAGCAGCCAGTGGGAAGAAGCTTTCTTT
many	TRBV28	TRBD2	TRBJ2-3	CASTLAGGADTQYF	TGTGCCAGCACCTTAGCGGGGGGCGCAGATACGCAGTATTTT
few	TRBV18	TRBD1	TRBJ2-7	CASSPRRDSSYEQYF	TGTGCCAGCTCTCCCCGCCGGGACAGCTCCTACGAGCAGTACTTC
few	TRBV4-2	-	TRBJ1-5	CASSQSDGPANQPQHF	TGTGCCAGCAGCCAATCGGACGGCCCAGCGAATCAGCCCCAGCATTTT
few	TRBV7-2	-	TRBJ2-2	CASRVRANTGELFF	TGTGCCAGCAGAGTACGGGCGAACACCGGGGAGCTGTTTTTT
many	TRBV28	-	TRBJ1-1	CASSSLVGAGNTEAFF	TGTGCCAGCAGTTCCTTAGTTGGGGCCGGGAACACTGAAGCTTTCTTT
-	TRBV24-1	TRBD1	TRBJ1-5	CAFSDGQGAQPQHF	TGTGCCTTCTCGGACGGACAGGGGGCCCAGCCCCAGCATTTT
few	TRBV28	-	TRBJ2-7	CASSLTTGAFYEQYF	TGTGCCAGCAGTTTAACGACAGGAGCCTTCTACGAGCAGTACTTC